One T cell receptor beta chain is described in this entry. This sample stems from a study of blood T cell repertoires in COVID-19. This CDR3 spans 17 amino acids. J lost 4 bases, V lost 5 bases, and 10 bases had no gene match. Germline V gene data show CDR1 as GTSNPN and CDR2 as SVGIG (reference sequence). The assay was immunoSEQ multiplex PCR, and TCRdb's table has in-frame clones only and misses some. In the table there are roughly 250,000 clones, more than 70% of which are singletons. The sequence derives from a woman between 40 and 55 years old who had recovered from COVID-19. This sequence joins TRBV30 and TRBJ2-3; the match to TRBD2 covers 15 bases. The sequencing input was peripheral blood. The CDR3 protein is CAWSYRTSGRAPDTQYF. The CDR3 coding sequence is TGTGCCTGGTCCTATCGGACTAGCGGGAGGGCCCCAGATACGCAGTATTTT.